The clone carrying this T cell receptor beta chain was observed many times. The entry originates in a study of CD8+CD57+ T cells in acquired aplastic anemia. The CDR3 extends over 20 amino acids. J gave up 2 bases and V 2 bases, and 11 bases lay outside the gene matches. Germline CDR1 ENHRY, CDR2 SYGVKD. The template for TCR beta VDJ and CDR3 sequence profiling was genomic DNA. Each CDR3 protein gets one entry after TCRdb re-called the reads with MiXCR. The profile shows under 350,000 distinct CDR3 sequences, under 65% of them singletons. Only patients with CD8+CD57+ cell expansion on flow cytometry were chosen for sequencing.

The chain carries TRBV10-3 and TRBJ1-6, with 11 bases that match TRBD1. The sequenced sample was sorted CD4+, CD8+, or CD8+CD57+ T cells (not recorded which) from PBMCs. This receptor was obtained from a human donor with aplastic anemia. The CDR3 region has the DNA TGTGCCATCAGTGAGCGGCGGACAGGGGGCATAAGCGCCTATAATTCACCCCTCCACTTT. Its translation: CAISERRTGGISAYNSPLHF.